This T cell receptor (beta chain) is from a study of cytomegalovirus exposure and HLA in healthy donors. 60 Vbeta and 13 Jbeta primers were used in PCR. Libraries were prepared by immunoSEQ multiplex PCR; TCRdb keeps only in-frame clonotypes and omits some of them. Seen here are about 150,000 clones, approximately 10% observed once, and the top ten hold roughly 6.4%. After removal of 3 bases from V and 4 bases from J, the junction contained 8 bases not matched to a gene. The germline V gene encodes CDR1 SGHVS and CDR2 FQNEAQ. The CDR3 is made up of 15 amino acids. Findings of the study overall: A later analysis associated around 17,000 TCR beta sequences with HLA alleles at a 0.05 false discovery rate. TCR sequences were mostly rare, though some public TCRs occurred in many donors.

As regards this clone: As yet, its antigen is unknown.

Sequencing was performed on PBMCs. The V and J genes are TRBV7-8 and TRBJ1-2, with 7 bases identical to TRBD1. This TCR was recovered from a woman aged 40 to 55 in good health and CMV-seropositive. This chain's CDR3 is CASSLSPRDSYGYTF. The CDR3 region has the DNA TGTGCCAGCAGCTTGTCCCCCCGGGACAGCTATGGCTACACCTTC. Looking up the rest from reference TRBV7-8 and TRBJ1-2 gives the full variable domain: GAGVSQSPRYKVAKRGQDVALRCDPISGHVSLFWYQQALGQGPEFLTYFQNEAQLDKSGLPSDRFFAERPEGSVSTLKIQRTQQEDSAVYLCASSLSPRDSYGYTFGSGTRLTVV.